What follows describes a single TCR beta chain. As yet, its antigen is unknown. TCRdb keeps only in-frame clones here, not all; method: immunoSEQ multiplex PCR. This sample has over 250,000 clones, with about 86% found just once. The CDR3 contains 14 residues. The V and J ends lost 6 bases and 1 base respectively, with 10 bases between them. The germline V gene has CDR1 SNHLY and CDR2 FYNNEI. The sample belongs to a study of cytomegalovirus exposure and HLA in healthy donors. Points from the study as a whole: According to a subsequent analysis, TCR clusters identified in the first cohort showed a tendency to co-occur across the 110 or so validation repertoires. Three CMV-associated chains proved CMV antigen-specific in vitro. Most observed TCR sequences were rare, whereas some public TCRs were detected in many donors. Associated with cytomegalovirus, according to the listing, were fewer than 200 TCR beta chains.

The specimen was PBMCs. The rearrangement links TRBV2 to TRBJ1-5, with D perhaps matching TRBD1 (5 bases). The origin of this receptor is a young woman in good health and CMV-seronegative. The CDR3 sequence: CASSGGRSNQPQHF. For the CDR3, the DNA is TGTGCCAGCAGCGGGGGTCGGAGCAATCAGCCCCAGCATTTT.